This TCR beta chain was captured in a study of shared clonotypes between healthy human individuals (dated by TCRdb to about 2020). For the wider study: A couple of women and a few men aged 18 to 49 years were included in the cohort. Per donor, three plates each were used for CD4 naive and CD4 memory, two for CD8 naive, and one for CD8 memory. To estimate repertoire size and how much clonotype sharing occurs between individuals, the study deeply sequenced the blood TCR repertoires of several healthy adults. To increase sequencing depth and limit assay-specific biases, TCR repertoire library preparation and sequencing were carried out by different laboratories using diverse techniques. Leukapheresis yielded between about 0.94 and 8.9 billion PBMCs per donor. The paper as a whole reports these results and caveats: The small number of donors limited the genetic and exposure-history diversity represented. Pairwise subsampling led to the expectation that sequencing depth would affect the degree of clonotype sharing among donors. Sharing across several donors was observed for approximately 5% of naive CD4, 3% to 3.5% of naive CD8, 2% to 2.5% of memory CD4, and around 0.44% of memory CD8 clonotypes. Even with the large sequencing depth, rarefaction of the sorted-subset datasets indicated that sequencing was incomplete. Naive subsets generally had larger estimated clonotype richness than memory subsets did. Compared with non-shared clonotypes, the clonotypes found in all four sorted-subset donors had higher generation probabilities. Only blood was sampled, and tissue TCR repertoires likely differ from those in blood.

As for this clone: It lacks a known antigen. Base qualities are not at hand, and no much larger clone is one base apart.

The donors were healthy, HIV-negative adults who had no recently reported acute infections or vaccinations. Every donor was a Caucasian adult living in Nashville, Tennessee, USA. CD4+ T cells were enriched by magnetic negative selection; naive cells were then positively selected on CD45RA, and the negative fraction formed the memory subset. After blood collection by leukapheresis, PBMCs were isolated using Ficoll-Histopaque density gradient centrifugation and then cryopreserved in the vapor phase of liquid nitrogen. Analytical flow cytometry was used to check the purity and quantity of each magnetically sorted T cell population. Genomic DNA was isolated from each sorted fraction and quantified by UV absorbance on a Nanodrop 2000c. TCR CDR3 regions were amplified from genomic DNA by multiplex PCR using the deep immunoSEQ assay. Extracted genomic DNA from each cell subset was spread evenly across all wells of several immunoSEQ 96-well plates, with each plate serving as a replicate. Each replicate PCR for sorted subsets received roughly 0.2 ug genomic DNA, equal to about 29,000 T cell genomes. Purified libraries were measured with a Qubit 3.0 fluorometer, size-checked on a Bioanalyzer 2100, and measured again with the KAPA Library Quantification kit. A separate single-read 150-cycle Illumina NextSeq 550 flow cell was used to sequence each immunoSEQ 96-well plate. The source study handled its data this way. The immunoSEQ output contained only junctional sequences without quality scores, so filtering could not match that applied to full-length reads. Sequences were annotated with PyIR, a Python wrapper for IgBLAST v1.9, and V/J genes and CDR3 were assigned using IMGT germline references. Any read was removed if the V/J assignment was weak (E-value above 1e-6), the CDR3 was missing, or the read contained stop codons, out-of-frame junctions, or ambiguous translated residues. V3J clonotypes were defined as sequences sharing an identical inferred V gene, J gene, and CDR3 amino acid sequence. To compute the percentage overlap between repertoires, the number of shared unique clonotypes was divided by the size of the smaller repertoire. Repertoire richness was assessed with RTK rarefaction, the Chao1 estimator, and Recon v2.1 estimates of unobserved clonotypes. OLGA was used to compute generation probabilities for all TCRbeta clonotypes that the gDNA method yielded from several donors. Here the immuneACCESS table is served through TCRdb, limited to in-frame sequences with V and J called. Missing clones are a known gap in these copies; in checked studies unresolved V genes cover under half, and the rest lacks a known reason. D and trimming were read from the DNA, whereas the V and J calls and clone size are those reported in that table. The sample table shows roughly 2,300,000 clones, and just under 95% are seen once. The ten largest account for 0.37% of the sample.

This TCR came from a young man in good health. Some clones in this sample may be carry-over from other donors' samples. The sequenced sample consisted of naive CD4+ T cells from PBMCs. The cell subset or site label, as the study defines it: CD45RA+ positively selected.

The CDR3 here reads CASRKRESNNEQFF. The DNA sequence reads TGTGCCAGCAGAAAGCGGGAGAGTAACAATGAGCAGTTCTTC. Recombination joined TRBV7-2 with TRBJ2-1, and 8 junction bases match TRBD2. From a lookup of the germline V gene, CDR1 and CDR2 are SGHTA and FQGNSA. Including the terminal cysteine and phenylalanine, the CDR3 comprises 14 residues. Only the CDR3 portion is preserved as DNA: 42 bases, with reading frame beginning at the first base. V ends up 6 bases short and J 5 bases short, with an unmatched junction base count of 6.